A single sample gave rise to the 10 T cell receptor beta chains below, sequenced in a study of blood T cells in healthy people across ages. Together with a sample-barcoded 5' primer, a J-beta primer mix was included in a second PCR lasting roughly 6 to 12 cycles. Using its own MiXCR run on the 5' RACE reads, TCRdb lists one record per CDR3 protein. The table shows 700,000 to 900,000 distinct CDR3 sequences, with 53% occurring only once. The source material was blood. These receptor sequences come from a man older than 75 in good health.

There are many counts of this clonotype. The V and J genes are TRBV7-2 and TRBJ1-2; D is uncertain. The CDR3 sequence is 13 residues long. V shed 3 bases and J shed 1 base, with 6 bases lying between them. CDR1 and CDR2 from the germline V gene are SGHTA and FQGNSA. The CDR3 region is CASSLQVNYGYTF. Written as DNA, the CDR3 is TGTGCCAGCAGCTTGCAGGTTAACTATGGCTACACCTTC.

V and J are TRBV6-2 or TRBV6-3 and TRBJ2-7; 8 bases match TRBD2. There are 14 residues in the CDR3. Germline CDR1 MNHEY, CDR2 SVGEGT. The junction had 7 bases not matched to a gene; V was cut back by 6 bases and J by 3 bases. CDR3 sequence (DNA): TGTGCCAGCAGGGTGGCGGGAGGTCGCTACGAGCAGTACTTC. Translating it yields CASRVAGGRYEQYF.

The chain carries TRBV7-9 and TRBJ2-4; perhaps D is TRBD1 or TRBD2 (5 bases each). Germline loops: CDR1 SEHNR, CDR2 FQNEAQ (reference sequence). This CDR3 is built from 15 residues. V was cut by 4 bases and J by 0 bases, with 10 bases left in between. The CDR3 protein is CASSSRDLAKNIQYF. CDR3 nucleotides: TGTGCCAGCAGCTCTCGGGACCTAGCCAAAAACATTCAGTACTTC.

CDR3 bases: TGTGCCAGCAGCACTCCCAGCGGGGAGCTGTTTTTT. Amino acid sequence: CASSTPSGELFF. The V gene is TRBV7-9, the J gene TRBJ2-2; D gene ambiguous. V dropped 5 bases and J dropped 7 bases, with 8 bases sitting between them. This CDR3 has 12 amino acids. Germline CDR1 SEHNR, CDR2 FQNEAQ (reference sequence). The full variable domain, completed using reference TRBV7-9 and TRBJ2-2, is DTGVSQNPRHKITKRGQNVTFRCDPISEHNRLYWYRQTLGQGPEFLTYFQNEAQLEKSRLLSDRFSAERPKGSFSTLEIQRTEQGDSAMYLCASSTPSGELFFGEGSRLTVL.

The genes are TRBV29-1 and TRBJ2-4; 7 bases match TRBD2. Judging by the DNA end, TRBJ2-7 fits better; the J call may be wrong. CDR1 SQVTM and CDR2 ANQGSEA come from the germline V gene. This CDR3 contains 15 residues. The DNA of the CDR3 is TGCAGCGTCGGAGGATGGGGGGGAAATCCGATCGAGCAGTACTTC. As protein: CSVGGWGGNPIEQYF.

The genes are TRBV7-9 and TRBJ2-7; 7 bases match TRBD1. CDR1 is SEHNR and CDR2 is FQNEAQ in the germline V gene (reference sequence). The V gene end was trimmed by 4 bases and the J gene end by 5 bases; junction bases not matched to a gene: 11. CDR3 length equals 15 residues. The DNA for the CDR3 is TGTGCCAGCAGCTCGGGGACAGCAAACATGAACGAGCAGTACTTC. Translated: CASSSGTANMNEQYF.

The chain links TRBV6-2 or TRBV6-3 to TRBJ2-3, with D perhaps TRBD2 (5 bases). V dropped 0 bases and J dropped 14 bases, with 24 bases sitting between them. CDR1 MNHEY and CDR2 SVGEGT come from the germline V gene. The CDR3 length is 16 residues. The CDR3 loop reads CASSYSSQRMHRYAYF. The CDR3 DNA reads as TGTGCCAGCAGTTACTCGAGTCAGCGGATGCACAGATACGCGTATTTT.

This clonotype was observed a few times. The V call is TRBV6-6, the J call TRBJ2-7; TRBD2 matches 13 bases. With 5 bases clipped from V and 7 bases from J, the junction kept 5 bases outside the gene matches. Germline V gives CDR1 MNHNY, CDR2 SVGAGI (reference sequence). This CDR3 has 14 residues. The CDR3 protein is CASSKLAGGLEQYF. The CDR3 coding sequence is TGTGCCAGCAGTAAACTAGCGGGAGGGCTTGAGCAGTACTTC.

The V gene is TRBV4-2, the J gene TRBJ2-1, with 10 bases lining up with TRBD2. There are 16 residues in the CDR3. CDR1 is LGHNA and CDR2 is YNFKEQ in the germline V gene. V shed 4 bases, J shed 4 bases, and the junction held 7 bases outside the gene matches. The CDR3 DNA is TGTGCCAGCAGCCGAACTAGCGGGGACGGGTACAATGAGCAGTTCTTC. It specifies CASSRTSGDGYNEQFF.

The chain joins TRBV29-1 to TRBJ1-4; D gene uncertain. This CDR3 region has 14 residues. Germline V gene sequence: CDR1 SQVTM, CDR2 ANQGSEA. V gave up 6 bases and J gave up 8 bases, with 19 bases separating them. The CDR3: CSVPDSPGSEKLFF. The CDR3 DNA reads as TGCAGCGTCCCCGACTCCCCCGGCTCGGAAAAACTGTTTTTT.